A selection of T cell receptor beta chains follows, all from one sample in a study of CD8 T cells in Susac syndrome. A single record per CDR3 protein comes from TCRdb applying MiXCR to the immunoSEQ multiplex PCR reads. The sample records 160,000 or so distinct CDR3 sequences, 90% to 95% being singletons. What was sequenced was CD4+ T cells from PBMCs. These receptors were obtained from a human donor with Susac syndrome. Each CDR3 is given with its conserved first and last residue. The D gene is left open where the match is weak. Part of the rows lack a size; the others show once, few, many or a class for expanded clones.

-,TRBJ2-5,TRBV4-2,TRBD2,CASSQDSGGISETQYF,TGTGCCAGCAGCCAAGATAGCGGGGGGATTTCAGAGACCCAGTACTTC
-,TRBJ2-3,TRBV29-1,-,CSVESSERTDTQYF,TGCAGCGTTGAAAGTTCCGAGCGCACAGATACGCAGTATTTT
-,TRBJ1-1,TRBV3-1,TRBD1,CASSRRGLGNTEAFF,TGTGCCAGCAGCCGCAGGGGGCTCGGGAACACTGAAGCTTTCTTT
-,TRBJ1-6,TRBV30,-,CARSASPFNSPLHF,TGTGCCCGCAGCGCGAGCCCCTTCAATTCACCCCTCCACTTT
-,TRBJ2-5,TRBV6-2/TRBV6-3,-,CASSFGEVDLGETQYF,TGTGCCAGCAGTTTCGGGGAAGTCGACCTGGGGGAGACCCAGTACTTC
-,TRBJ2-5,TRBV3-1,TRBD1,CASSPGTAQEETQYF,TGTGCCAGCAGCCCAGGGACAGCCCAAGAAGAGACCCAGTACTTC
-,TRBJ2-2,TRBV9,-,CASSAQVGSGAGELFF,TGTGCCAGCAGCGCCCAGGTCGGATCAGGCGCCGGGGAGCTGTTTTTT
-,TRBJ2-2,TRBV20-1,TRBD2,CSARVLESGRSNTGELFF,TGCAGTGCTAGAGTTTTGGAGAGCGGGAGGTCGAACACCGGGGAGCTGTTTTTT
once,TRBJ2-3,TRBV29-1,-,CSVEGSPEDTQYF,TGCAGCGTTGAAGGTTCCCCAGAAGATACGCAGTATTTT
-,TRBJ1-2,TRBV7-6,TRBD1,CASSPETGNYGYTF,TGTGCCAGCAGCCCAGAGACAGGGAACTATGGCTACACCTTC
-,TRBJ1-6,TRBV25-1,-,CASSEVGGSVYNSPLHF,TGTGCCAGCAGTGAAGTGGGGGGGTCGGTCTATAATTCACCCCTCCACTTT
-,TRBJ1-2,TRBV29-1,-,CSAGQFNYGYTF,TGCAGCGCCGGACAGTTCAACTATGGCTACACCTTC
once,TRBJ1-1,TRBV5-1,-,CASSSQGSGQIGTEAFF,TGCGCCAGCAGCTCCCAAGGTTCAGGCCAGATTGGCACTGAAGCTTTCTTT
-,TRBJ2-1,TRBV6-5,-,CASSSLNEQFF,TGTGCCAGCAGTTCGCTCAATGAGCAGTTCTTC
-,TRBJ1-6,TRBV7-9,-,CASSPGNGSPLHF,TGTGCCAGCAGCCCCGGAAATGGATCACCCCTCCACTTT
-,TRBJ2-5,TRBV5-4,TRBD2,CASSVMGTSGGLETQYF,TGTGCCAGCAGCGTAATGGGGACTAGCGGGGGCTTAGAGACCCAGTACTTC
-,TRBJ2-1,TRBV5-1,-,CASSSPTDEQFF,TGCGCCAGCAGCTCCCCTACGGATGAGCAGTTCTTC
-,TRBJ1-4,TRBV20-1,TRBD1,CSANSDRSRDEKLFF,TGCAGTGCCAACTCGGACAGGTCTAGGGATGAAAAACTGTTTTTT
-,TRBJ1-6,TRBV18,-,CASSPVQASSDSPLHF,TGTGCCAGCTCACCGGTACAGGCCTCATCGGATTCACCCCTCCACTTT
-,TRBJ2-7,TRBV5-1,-,CASSPQGGRYEQYF,TGCGCCAGCAGCCCCCAGGGGGGAAGGTACGAGCAGTACTTC
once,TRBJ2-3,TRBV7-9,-,CASSPQTDTQYF,TGTGCCAGCAGCCCCCAAACAGATACGCAGTATTTT
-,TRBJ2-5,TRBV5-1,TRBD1,CASNGQGNFGETQYF,TGCGCCAGCAATGGACAGGGGAATTTTGGGGAGACCCAGTACTTC
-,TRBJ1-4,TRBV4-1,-,CATGREGGINEKLFF,TGCGCCACCGGCCGAGAGGGGGGAATTAATGAAAAACTGTTTTTT
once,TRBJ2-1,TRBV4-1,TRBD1,CASSQTHRGTYNEQFF,TGCGCCAGCAGCCAAACCCACAGGGGCACCTACAATGAGCAGTTCTTC
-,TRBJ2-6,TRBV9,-,CASRQDSGANVLTF,TGTGCCAGCAGACAGGACTCTGGGGCCAACGTCCTGACTTTC
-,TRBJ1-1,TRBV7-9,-,CASSRDLSDSDSEAFF,TGTGCCAGCAGCAGAGATCTCTCCGACAGCGATAGTGAAGCTTTCTTT
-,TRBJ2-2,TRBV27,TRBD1,CASSPRDSSTGELFF,TGTGCCAGCAGCCCCCGGGACAGTAGCACCGGGGAGCTGTTTTTT
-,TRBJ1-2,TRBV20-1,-,CSARVGAGSLGDGYTF,TGCAGTGCTAGAGTTGGGGCCGGGTCGTTGGGGGATGGCTACACCTTC
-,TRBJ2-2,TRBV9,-,CASSGGSLDGELFF,TGTGCCAGCAGCGGGGGGTCCCTGGACGGGGAGCTGTTTTTT
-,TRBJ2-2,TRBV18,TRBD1,CASSPYQGVDTGELFF,TGTGCCAGCTCACCATACCAGGGGGTGGACACCGGGGAGCTGTTTTTT
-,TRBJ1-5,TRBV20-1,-,CSARGDQSWPQHF,TGCAGTGCTAGGGGGGACCAGTCCTGGCCCCAGCATTTT
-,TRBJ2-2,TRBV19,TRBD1,CASRTGLNTGELFF,TGTGCCAGCCGGACAGGACTTAACACCGGGGAGCTGTTTTTT
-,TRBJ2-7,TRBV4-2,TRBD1,CASSRQLDRDHYEQYF,TGTGCCAGCAGCCGCCAACTGGACAGGGACCACTACGAGCAGTACTTC
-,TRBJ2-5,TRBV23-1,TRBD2,CASSPPGRRSTKYF,TGCGCCAGCAGTCCCCCCGGGAGGAGAAGCACGAAGTACTTC
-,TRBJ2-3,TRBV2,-,CASSQTGSSTDTQYF,TGTGCCAGCAGTCAGACAGGATCTAGCACAGATACGCAGTATTTT
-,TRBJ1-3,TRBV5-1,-,CASSLPDPDGNTIYF,TGCGCCAGCAGCTTACCGGATCCCGATGGAAACACCATATATTTT
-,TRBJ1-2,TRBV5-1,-,CASTRGRGYTF,TGCGCCAGCACCCGGGGACGTGGCTACACCTTC